This TCR beta chain was observed in a study of CD8 T cells in ankylosing spondylitis. Study results and caveats: Earlier literature documents some of the motif variants in reactive arthritis synovial fluid and blood. What seemed typical of ankylosing spondylitis blood was a TCR beta motif built from several highly homologous variants.

Making the TCR beta libraries involved quantitative 5'-RACE with molecular barcodes. TCRdb analysed the 5' RACE reads with MiXCR anew, one entry per CDR3 protein. This sample carries more than 300,000 distinct CDR3 sequences, 9.5% to 13% of them seen once, and the ten largest clones take roughly 9%. This clonotype appeared many times. Its target is not known. The germline V gene has CDR1 SGHVS and CDR2 FQNEAQ. The CDR3 has 15 residues. V was pared by 5 bases and J by 1 base, with 6 bases of the junction left unmatched. Sequenced material: blood, either unsorted or a sorted T cell fraction (not recorded which). The J gene is TRBJ1-1, the V gene TRBV7-8, with TRBD1 matching 8 bases. The TCR comes from a female donor with ankylosing spondylitis or in good health (not recorded which). This chain's CDR3 is CASSPPQGENTEAFF. DNA of the CDR3: TGTGCCAGCAGCCCCCCACAGGGGGAGAACACTGAAGCTTTCTTT.